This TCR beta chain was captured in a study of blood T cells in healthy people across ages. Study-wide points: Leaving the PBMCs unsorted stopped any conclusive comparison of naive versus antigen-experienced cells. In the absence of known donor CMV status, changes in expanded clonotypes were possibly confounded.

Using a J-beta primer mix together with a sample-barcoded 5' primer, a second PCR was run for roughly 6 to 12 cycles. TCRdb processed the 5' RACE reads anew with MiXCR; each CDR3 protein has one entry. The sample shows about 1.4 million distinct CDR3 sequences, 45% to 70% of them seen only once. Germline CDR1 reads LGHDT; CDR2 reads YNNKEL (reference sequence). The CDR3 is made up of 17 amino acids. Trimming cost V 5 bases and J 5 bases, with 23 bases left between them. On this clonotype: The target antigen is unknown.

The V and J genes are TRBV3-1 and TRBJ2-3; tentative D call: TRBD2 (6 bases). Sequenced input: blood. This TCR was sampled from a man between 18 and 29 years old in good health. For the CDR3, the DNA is TGTGCCAGCAGCTCCGCCTCCGCGGGGCCACCAAAAGATACGCAGTATTTT. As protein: CASSSASAGPPKDTQYF.